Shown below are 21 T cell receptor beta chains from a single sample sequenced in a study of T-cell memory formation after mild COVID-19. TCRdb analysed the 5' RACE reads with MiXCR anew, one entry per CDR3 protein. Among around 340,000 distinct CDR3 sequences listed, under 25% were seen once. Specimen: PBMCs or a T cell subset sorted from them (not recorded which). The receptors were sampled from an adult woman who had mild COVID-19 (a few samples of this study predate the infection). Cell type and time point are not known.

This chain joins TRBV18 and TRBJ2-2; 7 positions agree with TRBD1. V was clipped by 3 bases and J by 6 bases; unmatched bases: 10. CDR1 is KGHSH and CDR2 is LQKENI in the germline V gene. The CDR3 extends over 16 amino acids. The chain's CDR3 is CASSPGTAATAGELFF. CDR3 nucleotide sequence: TGTGCCAGCTCACCCGGGACAGCGGCAACGGCCGGGGAGCTGTTTTTT.

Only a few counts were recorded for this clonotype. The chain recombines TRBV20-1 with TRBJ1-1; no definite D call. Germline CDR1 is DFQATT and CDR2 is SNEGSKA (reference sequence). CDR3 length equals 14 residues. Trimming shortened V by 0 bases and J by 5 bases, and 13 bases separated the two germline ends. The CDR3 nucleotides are TGCAGTGCTAGAGAATCCAGACCCCCGACTGAAGCTTTCTTT. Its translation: CSARESRPPTEAFF.

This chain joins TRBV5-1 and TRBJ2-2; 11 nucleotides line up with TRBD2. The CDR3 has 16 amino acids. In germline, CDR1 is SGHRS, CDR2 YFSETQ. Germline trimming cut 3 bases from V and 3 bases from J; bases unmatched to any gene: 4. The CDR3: CASSWGTSGYTGELFF. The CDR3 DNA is TGCGCCAGCAGCTGGGGGACTAGCGGCTACACCGGGGAGCTGTTTTTT.

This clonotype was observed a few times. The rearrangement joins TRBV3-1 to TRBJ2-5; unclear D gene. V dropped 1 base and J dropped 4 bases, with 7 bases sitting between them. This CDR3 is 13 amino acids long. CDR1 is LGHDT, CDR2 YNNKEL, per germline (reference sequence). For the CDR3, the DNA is TGTGCCAGCAGCCAAGTACTCGGAGAGACCCAGTACTTC. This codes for CASSQVLGETQYF.

The CDR3 reads CASSYLAGGGNEQFF. In DNA, the CDR3 is TGTGCCAGCAGTTACTTAGCGGGAGGTGGCAATGAGCAGTTCTTC. The chain carries TRBV6-5 and TRBJ2-1; 10 nucleotides align to TRBD2. This CDR3 contains 15 residues. Germline assignment: CDR1 MNHEY and CDR2 SVGAGI. After removal of 1 base from V and 6 bases from J, the junction contained 3 bases not matched to a gene.

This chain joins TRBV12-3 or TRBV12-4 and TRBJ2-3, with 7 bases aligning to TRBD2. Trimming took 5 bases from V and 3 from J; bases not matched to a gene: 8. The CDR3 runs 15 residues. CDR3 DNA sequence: TGTGCCAGCAGTGGGGGGGGATTTCAAACAGATACGCAGTATTTT. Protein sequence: CASSGGGFQTDTQYF.

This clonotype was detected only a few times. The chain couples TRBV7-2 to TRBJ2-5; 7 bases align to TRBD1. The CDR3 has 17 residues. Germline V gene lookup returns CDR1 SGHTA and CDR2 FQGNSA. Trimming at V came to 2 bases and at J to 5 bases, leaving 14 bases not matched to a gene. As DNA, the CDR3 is TGTGCCAGCAGCTTAAATTTCGAGACAGGGCGTCGGGAGACCCAGTACTTC. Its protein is CASSLNFETGRRETQYF.

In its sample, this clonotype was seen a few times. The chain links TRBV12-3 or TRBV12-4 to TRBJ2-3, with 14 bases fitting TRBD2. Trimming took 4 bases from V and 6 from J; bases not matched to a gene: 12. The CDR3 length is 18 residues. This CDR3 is CASSSGTSGSAHSDTQYF. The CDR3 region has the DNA TGTGCCAGCAGTTCCGGGACTAGCGGGAGCGCCCACTCGGATACGCAGTATTTT.

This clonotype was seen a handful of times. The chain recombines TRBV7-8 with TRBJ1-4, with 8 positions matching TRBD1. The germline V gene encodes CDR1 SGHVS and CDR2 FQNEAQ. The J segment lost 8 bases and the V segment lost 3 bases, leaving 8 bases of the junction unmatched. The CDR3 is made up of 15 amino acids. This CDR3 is CASSFAAGGIEKLFF. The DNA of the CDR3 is TGTGCCAGCAGCTTCGCGGCAGGGGGCATAGAAAAACTGTTTTTT.

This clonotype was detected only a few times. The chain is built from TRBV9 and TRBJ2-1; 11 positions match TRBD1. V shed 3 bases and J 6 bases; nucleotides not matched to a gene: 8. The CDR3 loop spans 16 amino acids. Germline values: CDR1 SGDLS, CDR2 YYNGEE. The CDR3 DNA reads TGTGCCAGCAGCGGAAACCGGGACAGGGGGTCCAATGAGCAGTTCTTC. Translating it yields CASSGNRDRGSNEQFF.

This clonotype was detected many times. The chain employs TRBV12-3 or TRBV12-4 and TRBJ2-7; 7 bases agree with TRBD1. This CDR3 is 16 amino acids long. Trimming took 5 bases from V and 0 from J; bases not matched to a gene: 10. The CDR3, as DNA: TGTGCCAGCAGTCCCCGACAGGGCCTACTCTCCTACGAGCAGTACTTC. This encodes CASSPRQGLLSYEQYF.

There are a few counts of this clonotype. CDR3 nucleotide sequence: TGTGCCAGCAGGTGGGGCCGCAGGGACACTGAAGCTTTCTTT. This sequence encodes CASRWGRRDTEAFF. The genes are TRBV7-2 and TRBJ1-1; D is possibly TRBD1 (5 bases). V gave up 6 bases and J gave up 3 bases, with 14 bases separating them. The germline V gene has CDR1 SGHTA and CDR2 FQGNSA. The CDR3 contains 14 residues.

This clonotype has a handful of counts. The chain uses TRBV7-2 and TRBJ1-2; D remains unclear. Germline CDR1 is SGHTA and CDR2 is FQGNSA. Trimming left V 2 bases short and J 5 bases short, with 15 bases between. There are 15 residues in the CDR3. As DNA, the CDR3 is TGTGCCAGCAGCTTAAGATTTAGGGAGCGTTATGGCTACACCTTC. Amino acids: CASSLRFRERYGYTF.

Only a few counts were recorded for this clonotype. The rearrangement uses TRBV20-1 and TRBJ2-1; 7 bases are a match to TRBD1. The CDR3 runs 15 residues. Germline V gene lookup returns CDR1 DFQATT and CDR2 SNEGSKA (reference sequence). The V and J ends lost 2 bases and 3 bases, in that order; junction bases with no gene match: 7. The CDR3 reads CSARNLTGFYNEQFF. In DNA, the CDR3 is TGCAGTGCTAGAAACTTGACAGGGTTCTACAATGAGCAGTTCTTC.

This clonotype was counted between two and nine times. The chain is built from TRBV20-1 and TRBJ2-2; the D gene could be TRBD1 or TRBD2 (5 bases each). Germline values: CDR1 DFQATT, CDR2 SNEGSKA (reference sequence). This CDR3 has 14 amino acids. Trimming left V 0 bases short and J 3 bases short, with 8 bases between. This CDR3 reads CSARDEGYTGELFF. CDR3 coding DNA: TGCAGTGCTAGAGATGAGGGGTACACCGGGGAGCTGTTTTTT.

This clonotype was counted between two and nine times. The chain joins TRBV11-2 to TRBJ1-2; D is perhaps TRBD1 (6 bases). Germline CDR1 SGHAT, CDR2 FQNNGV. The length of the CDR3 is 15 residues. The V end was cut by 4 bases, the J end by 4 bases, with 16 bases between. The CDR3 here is CASSSHRVEGYGYTF. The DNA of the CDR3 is TGTGCCAGCAGCTCACACAGGGTTGAGGGCTATGGCTACACCTTC.

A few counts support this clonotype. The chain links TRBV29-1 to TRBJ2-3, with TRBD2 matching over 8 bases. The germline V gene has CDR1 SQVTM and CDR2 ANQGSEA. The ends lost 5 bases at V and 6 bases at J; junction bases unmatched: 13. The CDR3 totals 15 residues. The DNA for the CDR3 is TGCAGCGTTTTGGGGACTAGTGGAAGTGGGGATACGCAGTATTTT. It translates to CSVLGTSGSGDTQYF.

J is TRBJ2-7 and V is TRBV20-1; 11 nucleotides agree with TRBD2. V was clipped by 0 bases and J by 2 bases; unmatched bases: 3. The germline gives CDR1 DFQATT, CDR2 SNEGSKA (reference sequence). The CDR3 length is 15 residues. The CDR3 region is CSARDGLAGTYEQYF. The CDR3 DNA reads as TGCAGTGCTAGAGATGGACTAGCGGGTACCTACGAGCAGTACTTC.

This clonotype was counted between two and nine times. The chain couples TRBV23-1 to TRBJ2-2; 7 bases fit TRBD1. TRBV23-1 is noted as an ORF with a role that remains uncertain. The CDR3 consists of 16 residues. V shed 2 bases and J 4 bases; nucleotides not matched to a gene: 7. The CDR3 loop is CASSQNPGQITGELFF. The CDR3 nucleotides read TGCGCCAGCAGTCAAAACCCGGGACAGATCACCGGGGAGCTGTTTTTT.

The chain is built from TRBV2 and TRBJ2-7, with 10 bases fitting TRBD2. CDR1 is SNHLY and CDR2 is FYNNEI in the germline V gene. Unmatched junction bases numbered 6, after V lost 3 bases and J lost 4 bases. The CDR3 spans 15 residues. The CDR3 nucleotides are TGTGCCAGCAGTGAGAGTCCTAGCGGGAGATACGAGCAGTACTTC. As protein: CASSESPSGRYEQYF.

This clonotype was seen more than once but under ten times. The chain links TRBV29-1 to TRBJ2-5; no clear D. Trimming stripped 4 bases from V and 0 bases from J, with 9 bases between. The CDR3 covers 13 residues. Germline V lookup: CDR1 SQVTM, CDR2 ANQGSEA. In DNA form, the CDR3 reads TGCAGCGTTGTCGCGTACGACCAAGAGACCCAGTACTTC. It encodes CSVVAYDQETQYF. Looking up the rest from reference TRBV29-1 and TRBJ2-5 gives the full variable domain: SAVISQKPSRDICQRGTSLTIQCQVDSQVTMMFWYRQQPGQSLTLIATANQGSEATYESGFVIDKFPISRPNLTFSTLTVSNMSPEDSSIYLCSVVAYDQETQYFGPGTRLLVL.